This T cell receptor (beta chain) was captured in a study of technical replicates of blood from a handful of donors (dated by TCRdb to about 2017). As for this clone: Its antigen specificity is not known. Per-nucleotide qualities are absent, and no much larger clonotype sits a single base away.

Library construction relied on the immunoSEQ multiplex PCR assay. The table comes from immuneACCESS by way of TCRdb, which keeps in-frame sequences with V and J called. Part of the clones is missing from these tables; in studies checked, under half for an unresolved V gene and the rest for unknown reasons. This sample gives 60,000 to 90,000 clones in total; around 97% of them show up just once. Around 0.2% of the sample lies in the top ten. Sequencing was carried out using T cells isolated from PBMCs. This TCR was recovered from a human donor in good health.

The CDR3 region reads CASSLGSGKVRTDTQYF. The nucleotides are TGCGCCAGCAGCTTGGGGTCCGGGAAAGTTCGAACAGATACGCAGTATTTT. The V and J genes are TRBV5-1 and TRBJ2-3; the D region possibly corresponds to TRBD2 (5 bases align). From cysteine to phenylalanine, the CDR3 is 17 amino acids long. Here the CDR3 DNA is all that survives: 51 bases in frame from base 1. From a lookup of the germline V gene, CDR1 and CDR2 are SGHRS and YFSETQ. The junction shows trimming of 0 bases on V and 3 bases on J, plus 17 bases between the germline ends. With the rest looked up from the reference TRBV5-1 and TRBJ2-3 genes rather than sequenced, the full variable domain is KAGVTQTPRYLIKTRGQQVTLSCSPISGHRSVSWYQQTPGQGLQFLFEYFSETQRNKGNFPGRFSGRQFSNSRSEMNVSTLELGDSALYLCASSLGSGKVRTDTQYFGPGTRLTVL.